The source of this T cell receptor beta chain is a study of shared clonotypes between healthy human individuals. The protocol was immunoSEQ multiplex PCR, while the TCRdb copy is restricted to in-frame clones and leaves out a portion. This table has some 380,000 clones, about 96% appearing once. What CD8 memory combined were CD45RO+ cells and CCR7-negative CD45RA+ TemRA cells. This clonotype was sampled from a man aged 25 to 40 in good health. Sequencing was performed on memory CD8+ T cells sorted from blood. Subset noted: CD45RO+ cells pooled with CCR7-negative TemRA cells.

The CDR3 nucleotides are TGTGCCAGCAGTCTTACCTCAGGGGGACAGCCCCAGCATTTT. Its translation: CASSLTSGGQPQHF. V usage is TRBV6-5 and J usage is TRBJ1-5; 7 bases line up with TRBD1. Germline CDR1 and CDR2: MNHEY and SVGAGI. This CDR3 comprises 14 residues. V was clipped by 5 bases and J by 7 bases; unmatched bases: 8.